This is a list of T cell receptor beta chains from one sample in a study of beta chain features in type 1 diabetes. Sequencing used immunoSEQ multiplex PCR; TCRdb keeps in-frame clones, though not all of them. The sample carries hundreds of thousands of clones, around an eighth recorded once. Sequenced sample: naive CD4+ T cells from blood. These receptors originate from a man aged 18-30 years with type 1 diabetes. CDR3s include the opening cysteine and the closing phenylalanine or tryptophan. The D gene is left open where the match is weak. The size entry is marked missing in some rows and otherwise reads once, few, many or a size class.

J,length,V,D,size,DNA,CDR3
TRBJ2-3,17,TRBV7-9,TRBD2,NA,TGTGCCAGCAGCTCACGATGGGGACTAGCGGGAGTGGATACGCAGTATTTT,CASSSRWGLAGVDTQYF
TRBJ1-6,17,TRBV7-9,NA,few,TGTGCCAGCAGCAGGAAACAGGGAAGCAAATACGATTCACCCCTCCACTTT,CASSRKQGSKYDSPLHF
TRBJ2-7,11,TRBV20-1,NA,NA,TGCAGCCTAACAGTCACCTACGAGCAGTACTTC,CSLTVTYEQYF
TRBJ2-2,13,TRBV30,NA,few,TGTGCCTGGAGTGTTATAAGCGGCGGGGAGCTGTTTTTT,CAWSVISGGELFF
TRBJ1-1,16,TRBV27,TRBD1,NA,TGTGCCAGCAGTTTATCGGGACAGGGTTGGATTACTGAAGCTTTCTTT,CASSLSGQGWITEAFF
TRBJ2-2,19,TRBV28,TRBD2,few,TGTGCCAGCAGGCCTCCGGGACTAGCGGGGGGTACGAACACCGGGGAGCTGTTTTTT,CASRPPGLAGGTNTGELFF
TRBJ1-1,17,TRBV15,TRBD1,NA,TGTGCCACCAGCAGACCCCTATGGACAGGGGGTAGGACTGAAGCTTTCTTT,CATSRPLWTGGRTEAFF
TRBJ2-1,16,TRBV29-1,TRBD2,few,TGCAGCGTTGGACTAGCGGGGGCAAGCTCCTACAATGAGCAGTTCTTC,CSVGLAGASSYNEQFF
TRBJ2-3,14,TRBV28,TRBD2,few,TGTGCCAGCAGTTTAGCGGGAGGGTCAGATACGCAGTATTTT,CASSLAGGSDTQYF
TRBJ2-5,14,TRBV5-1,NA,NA,TGCGCCAGCAGCTTTCCGAGCGTCGGGGAGACCCAGTACTTC,CASSFPSVGETQYF
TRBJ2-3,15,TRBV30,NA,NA,TGTGCCTGGAGTGTAGATCCCGGGAGATCAGATACGCAGTATTTT,CAWSVDPGRSDTQYF
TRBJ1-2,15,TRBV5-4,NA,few,TGTGCCAGCAGCCAAGATCGGTCCACTAACTATGGCTACACCTTC,CASSQDRSTNYGYTF
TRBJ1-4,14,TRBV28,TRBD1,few,TGTGCCAGCAGTCAGGGGGGGCTTCGTGAAAAACTGTTTTTT,CASSQGGLREKLFF
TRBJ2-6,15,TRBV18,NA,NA,TGTGCCAGCTCATCCCGACAGAAGGGGGCCAACGTCCTGACTTTC,CASSSRQKGANVLTF
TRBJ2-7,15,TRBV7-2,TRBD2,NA,TGTGCCAGCAGCTTGTCAGGGAGGGGCTCCTACGAGCAGTACTTC,CASSLSGRGSYEQYF
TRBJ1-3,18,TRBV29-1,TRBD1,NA,TGCAGCGTCACGGCCGGGACAGGGATCGTCGGTTCTGGAAACACCATATATTTT,CSVTAGTGIVGSGNTIYF
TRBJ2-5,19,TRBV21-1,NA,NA,TGTGCCAGCAGCAAAAGGTGCGGGAGGACAGGGAATTTTGGGGAGACCCAGTACTTC,CASSKRCGRTGNFGETQYF
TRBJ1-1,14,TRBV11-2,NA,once,TGTGCCAGCAGCCTTCTCCGGACGAACACTGAAGCTTTCTTT,CASSLLRTNTEAFF
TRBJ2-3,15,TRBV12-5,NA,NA,TGTGCTAGTGGTCCGGACCTCTACAGCACAGATACGCAGTATTTT,CASGPDLYSTDTQYF
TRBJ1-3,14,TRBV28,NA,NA,TGTGCCAGCATCGGACGGTTCTCTGGAAACACCATATATTTT,CASIGRFSGNTIYF
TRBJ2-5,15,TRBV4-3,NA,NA,TGCGCCAGCAGCCAAGTTTACGGGGAAGGAGAGACCCAGTACTTC,CASSQVYGEGETQYF
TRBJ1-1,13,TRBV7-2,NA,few,TGTGCCAGCAGCGACAGAAGACGGTCTGAAGCTTTCTTT,CASSDRRRSEAFF
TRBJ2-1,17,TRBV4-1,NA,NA,TGCGCCAGCAGCCAACGTTCGGGCCTAAGCTCCTACAATGAGCAGTTCTTC,CASSQRSGLSSYNEQFF
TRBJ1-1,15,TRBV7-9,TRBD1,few,TGTGCCAGCAGCCCCTGGAGGACAGGAGGCACTGAAGCTTTCTTT,CASSPWRTGGTEAFF
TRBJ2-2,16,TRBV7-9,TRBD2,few,TGTGCCAGCACCCAGGGGACTAGCGGGGCCACCGGGGAGCTGTTTTTT,CASTQGTSGATGELFF
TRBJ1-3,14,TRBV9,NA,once,TGTGCCAGCAGCGTAGCTGCCAGGGTGAACACCATATATTTT,CASSVAARVNTIYF
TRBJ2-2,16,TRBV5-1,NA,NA,TGCGCCAGCAGCTTGGCGTCCGGGATACCCGGCGGGGAGCTGTTTTTT,CASSLASGIPGGELFF
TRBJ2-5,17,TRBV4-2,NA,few,TGTGCCAGCAGCCGGGAGAAACAGGGGGGGAGCCAAGAGACCCAGTACTTC,CASSREKQGGSQETQYF
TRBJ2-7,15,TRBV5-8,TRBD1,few,TGTGCCAGCACCACCGGGCAGGGGGCATGGTACGAGCAGTACTTC,CASTTGQGAWYEQYF
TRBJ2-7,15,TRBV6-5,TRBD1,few,TGTGCCAGCAGGACCTACTTACAGGGGTCCTACGAGCAGTACTTC,CASRTYLQGSYEQYF
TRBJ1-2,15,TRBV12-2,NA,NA,TGTGCAAGTCGCTCCCGAGGGGGGGCTACCAATGGCTACACCTTC,CASRSRGGATNGYTF
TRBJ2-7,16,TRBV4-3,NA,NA,TGCGCCAGCAGCCGTACTCTTGGAGGGGGATCCTACGAGCAGTACTTC,CASSRTLGGGSYEQYF
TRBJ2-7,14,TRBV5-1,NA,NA,TGCGCCAGCAGCTTGGAAGGGCGGTCGAACGAGCAGTACTTC,CASSLEGRSNEQYF
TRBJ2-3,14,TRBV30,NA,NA,TGTGCCTGGAGTGGATTTGGGGGCACAGATACGCAGTATTTT,CAWSGFGGTDTQYF
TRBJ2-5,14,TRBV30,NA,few,TGTGCCTGGAGAAACGGGGGTTTGTCCGGGACCCAGTACTTC,CAWRNGGLSGTQYF
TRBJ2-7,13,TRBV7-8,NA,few,TGTGCCAGCAGGGAGGGGGAGACCTACGAGCAGTACTTC,CASREGETYEQYF
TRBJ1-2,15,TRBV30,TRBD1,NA,TGTGCCATCTACTATGGGGGACAGGGGCACTATGGCTACACCTTC,CAIYYGGQGHYGYTF
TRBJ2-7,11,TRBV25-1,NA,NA,TGTGCCAGCAGTTACGGCTACGAGCAGTACTTC,CASSYGYEQYF
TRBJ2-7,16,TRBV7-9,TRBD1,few,TGTGCCAGCAGCTTCAGGACCGGGACAGGGTCCTACGAGCAGTACTTC,CASSFRTGTGSYEQYF
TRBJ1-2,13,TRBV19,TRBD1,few,TGTGCCAGTATGGACAGGGGAAGAGATGGCTACACCTTC,CASMDRGRDGYTF
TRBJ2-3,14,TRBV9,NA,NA,TGTGCCAGCAGCGTAGATAGCGCCTCAGATACGCAGTATTTT,CASSVDSASDTQYF
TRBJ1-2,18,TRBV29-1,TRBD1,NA,TGCAGCGTTGAGTCTGTTGGTACAGGGGCGATCAATGGGTATGGCTACACCTTC,CSVESVGTGAINGYGYTF
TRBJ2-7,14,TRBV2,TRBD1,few,TGTGCCAGCAGTGTACAGGGGGTAAGCTACGAGCAGTACTTC,CASSVQGVSYEQYF
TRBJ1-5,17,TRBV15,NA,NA,TGTGCCACCAGCAGAGATCGGGCAGTCCGTAACAATCAGCCCCAGCATTTT,CATSRDRAVRNNQPQHF
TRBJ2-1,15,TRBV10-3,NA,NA,TGTGCCATCAGTGAGAGTGGGAGGTCTTACAATGAGCAGTTCTTC,CAISESGRSYNEQFF
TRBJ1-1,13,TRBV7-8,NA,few,TGTGCCAGCAGCTTGGCATGGGACACTGAAGCTTTCTTT,CASSLAWDTEAFF
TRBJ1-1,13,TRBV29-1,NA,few,TGCAGCGTGGCCGAGGACAGGAACACTGAAGCTTTCTTT,CSVAEDRNTEAFF
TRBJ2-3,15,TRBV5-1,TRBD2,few,TGCGCCAGCCAGGGGACTAGCGCCCCCACAGATACGCAGTATTTT,CASQGTSAPTDTQYF
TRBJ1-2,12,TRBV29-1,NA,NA,TGCAGCGTTGAATGGGGGAACTATGGCTACACCTTC,CSVEWGNYGYTF
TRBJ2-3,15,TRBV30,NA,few,TGTGCCTGGAGTGTACAATGGGCCGGCACAGATACGCAGTATTTT,CAWSVQWAGTDTQYF
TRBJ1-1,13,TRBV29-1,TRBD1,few,TGCAGCGTCAGCAGGGGGTCGGTAACTGAAGCTTTCTTT,CSVSRGSVTEAFF
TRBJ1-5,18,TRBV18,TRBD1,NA,TGTGCCAGCTCACCGCGACCGGGACAGGGCTTGGGCAATCAGCCCCAGCATTTT,CASSPRPGQGLGNQPQHF
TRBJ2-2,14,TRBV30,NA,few,TGTGCCTGGAGTGTAGGTGGGCGGGCCGGGGAGCTGTTTTTT,CAWSVGGRAGELFF
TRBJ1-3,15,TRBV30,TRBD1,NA,TGTGCCTGGGTGACAGGGGGTCGATCTGGAAACACCATATATTTT,CAWVTGGRSGNTIYF
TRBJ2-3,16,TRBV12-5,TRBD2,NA,TGTGCTAGTGGGCTCGGACTAGCGGGAGGGGCAGATACGCAGTATTTT,CASGLGLAGGADTQYF